The sequence of this T cell receptor (beta chain) was determined in a study of blood T cell repertoires in COVID-19. Profiled with immunoSEQ multiplex PCR; TCRdb holds only in-frame clones, not every one. The sample includes 95,000 to 150,000 clones, more than 80% of them seen just once. V was clipped by 0 bases and J by 4 bases, with 8 bases between them. Germline lookup yields CDR1 SGHNT and CDR2 YYREEE (reference sequence). The CDR3 runs to 13 residues. The source material was peripheral blood. V usage is TRBV5-4 and J usage is TRBJ2-7; a possible D gene is TRBD2 (6 bases). The receptor was isolated from a woman aged 80 or over with COVID-19, enrolled during active disease. The CDR3 nucleotides are TGTGCCAGCAGCTTGGTCGGGGGATACGAGCAGTACTTC. Translated: CASSLVGGYEQYF.